The sequence of this T cell receptor beta chain was determined in a study of cytomegalovirus exposure and HLA in healthy donors. The study, taken as a whole, reports: Based on reports, TCR beta sequences accurately predicted HLA-A and HLA-B alleles for most subjects.

The PCR was carried out with 60 Vbeta primers and 13 Jbeta primers. Sequencing was performed with immunoSEQ multiplex PCR; in TCRdb, only in-frame clones are kept and a portion is missing. The table includes around 90,000 clones, around 64% detected once. Worth noting for this clone: Its antigen is unknown.

Trimming stripped 4 bases from V and 4 bases from J, with 11 bases between. Germline-derived CDR1 and CDR2 are SGHDT and YYEEEE. The CDR3 has 14 residues. The receptor comes from a human donor in good health. The V call is TRBV5-6, the J call TRBJ1-4; D not resolved. Sequenced material: PBMCs. CDR3 loop: CASSRRGYNEKLFF. CDR3 DNA: TGTGCCAGCAGCCGCCGGGGTTATAATGAAAAACTGTTTTTT. The full variable domain, in which reference TRBV5-6 and TRBJ1-4 provide the parts outside the CDR3, is DAGVTQSPTHLIKTRGQQVTLRCSPKSGHDTVSWYQQALGQGPQFIFQYYEEEERQRGNFPDRFSGHQFPNYSSELNVNALLLGDSALYLCASSRRGYNEKLFFGSGTQLSVL.